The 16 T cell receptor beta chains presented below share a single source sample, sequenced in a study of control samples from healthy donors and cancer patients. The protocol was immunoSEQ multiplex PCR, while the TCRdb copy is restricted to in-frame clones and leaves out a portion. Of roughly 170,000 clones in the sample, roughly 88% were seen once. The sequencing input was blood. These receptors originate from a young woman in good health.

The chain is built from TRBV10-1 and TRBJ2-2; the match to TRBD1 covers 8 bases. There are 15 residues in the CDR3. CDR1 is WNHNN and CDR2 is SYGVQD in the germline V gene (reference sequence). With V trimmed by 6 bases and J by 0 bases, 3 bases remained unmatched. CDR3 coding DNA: TGCGCCAGCAGCACGGGACAGGCGAACACCGGGGAGCTGTTTTTT. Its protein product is CASSTGQANTGELFF.

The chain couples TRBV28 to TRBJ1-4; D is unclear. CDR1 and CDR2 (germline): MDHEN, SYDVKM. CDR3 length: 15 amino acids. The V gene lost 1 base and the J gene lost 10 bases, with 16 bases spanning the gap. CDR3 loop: CASSLFTIQAGKLFF. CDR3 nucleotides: TGTGCCAGCAGTTTATTTACCATTCAAGCAGGAAAACTGTTTTTT.

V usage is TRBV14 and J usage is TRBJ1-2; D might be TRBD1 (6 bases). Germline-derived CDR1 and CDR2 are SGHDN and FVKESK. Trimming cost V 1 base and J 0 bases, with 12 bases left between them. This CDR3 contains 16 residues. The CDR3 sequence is CASSQAGTGSNYGYTF. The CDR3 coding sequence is TGTGCCAGCAGCCAAGCCGGAACAGGGTCTAACTATGGCTACACCTTC.

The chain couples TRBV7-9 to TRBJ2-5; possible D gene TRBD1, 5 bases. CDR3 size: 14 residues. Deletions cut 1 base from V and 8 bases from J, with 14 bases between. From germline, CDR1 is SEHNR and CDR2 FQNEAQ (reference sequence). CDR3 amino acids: CASSLVAGIGTQYF. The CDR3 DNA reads TGTGCCAGCAGCTTAGTGGCAGGGATCGGAACCCAGTACTTC.

The CDR3 region has the DNA TGTGCCAGCAGCGTAGATCAGCCCCTATACAATGAGCAGTTCTTC. Translating gives CASSVDQPLYNEQFF. The J gene is TRBJ2-1, the V gene TRBV9; D gene ambiguous. CDR1 and CDR2 (germline): SGDLS, YYNGEE. This CDR3 spans 15 amino acids. Deletions cut 0 bases from V and 4 bases from J, with 11 bases between.

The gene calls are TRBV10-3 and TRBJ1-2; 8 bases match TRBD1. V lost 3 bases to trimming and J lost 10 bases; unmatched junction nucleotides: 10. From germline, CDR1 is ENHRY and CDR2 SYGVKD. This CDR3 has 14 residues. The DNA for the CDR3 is TGTGCCATCAGTGAAGGGCAGGGGGCGAACGACTACACCTTC. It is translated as CAISEGQGANDYTF.

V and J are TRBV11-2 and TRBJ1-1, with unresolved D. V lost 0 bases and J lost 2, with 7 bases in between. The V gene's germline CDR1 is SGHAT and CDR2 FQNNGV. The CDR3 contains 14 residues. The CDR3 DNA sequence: TGTGCCAGCAGCTTAGAGGCAGGCAACACTGAAGCTTTCTTT. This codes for CASSLEAGNTEAFF.

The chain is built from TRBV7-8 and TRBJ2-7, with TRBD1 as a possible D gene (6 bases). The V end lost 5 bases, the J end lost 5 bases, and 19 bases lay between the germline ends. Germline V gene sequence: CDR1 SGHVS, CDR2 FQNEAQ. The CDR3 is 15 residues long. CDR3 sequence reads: CASSTPQGMSNEQYF. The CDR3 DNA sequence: TGTGCCAGCAGCACACCTCAGGGGATGAGCAACGAGCAGTACTTC. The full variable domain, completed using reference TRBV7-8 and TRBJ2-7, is GAGVSQSPRYKVAKRGQDVALRCDPISGHVSLFWYQQALGQGPEFLTYFQNEAQLDKSGLPSDRFFAERPEGSVSTLKIQRTQQEDSAVYLCASSTPQGMSNEQYFGPGTRLTVT.

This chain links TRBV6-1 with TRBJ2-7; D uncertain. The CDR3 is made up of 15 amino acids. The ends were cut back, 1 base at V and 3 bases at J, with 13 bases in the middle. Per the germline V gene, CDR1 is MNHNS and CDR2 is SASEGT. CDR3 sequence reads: CASSEVGSPLYEQYF. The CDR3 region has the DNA TGTGCCAGCAGTGAAGTGGGTTCGCCTCTCTACGAGCAGTACTTC.

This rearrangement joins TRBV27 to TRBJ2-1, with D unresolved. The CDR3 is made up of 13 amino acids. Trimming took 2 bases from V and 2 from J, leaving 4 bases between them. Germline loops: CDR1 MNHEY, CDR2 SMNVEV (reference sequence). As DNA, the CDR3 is TGTGCCAGCAGTTTAGCCCCCTACAATGAGCAGTTCTTC. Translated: CASSLAPYNEQFF.

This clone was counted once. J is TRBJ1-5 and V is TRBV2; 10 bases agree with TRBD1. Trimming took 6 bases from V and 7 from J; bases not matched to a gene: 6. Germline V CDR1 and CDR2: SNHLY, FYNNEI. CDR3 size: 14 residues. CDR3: CASRETGGGQPQHF. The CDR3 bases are TGTGCCAGCAGGGAGACAGGGGGCGGACAGCCCCAGCATTTT.

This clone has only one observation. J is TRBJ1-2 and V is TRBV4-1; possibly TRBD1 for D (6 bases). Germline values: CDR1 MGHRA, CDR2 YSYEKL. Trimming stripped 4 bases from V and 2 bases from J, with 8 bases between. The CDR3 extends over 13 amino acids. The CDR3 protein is CASSPDRNYGYTF. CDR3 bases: TGCGCCAGCAGCCCGGACAGAAACTATGGCTACACCTTC.

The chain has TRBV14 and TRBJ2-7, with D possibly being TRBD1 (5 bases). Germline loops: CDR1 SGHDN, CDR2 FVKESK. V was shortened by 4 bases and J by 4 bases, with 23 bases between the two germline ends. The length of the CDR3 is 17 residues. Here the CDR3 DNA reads TGTGCCAGCAGCCCCAACCTCGGACAAGGGTTAAAGTACGAGCAGTACTTC. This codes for CASSPNLGQGLKYEQYF.

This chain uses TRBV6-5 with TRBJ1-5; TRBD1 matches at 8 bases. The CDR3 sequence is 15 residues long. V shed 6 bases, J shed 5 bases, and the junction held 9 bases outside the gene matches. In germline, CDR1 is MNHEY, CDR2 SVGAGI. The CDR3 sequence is CASSEGQGAHQPQHF. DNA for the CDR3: TGTGCCAGCAGCGAGGGGCAGGGGGCCCATCAGCCCCAGCATTTT.

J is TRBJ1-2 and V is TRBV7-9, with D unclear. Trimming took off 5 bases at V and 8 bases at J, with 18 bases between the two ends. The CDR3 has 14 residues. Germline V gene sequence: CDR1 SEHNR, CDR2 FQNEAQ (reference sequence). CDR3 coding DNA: TGTGCCAGCAGCCCCTTCCGGAGTCCGGGGGGCTACACCTTC. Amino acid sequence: CASSPFRSPGGYTF.

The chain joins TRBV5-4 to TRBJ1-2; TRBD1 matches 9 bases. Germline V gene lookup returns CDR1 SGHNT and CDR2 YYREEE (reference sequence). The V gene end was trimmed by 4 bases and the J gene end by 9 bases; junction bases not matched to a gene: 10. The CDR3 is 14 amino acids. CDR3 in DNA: TGTGCCAGCAGCCTAGGGACAGGGAGTAAGAGCTACACCTTC. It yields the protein CASSLGTGSKSYTF.